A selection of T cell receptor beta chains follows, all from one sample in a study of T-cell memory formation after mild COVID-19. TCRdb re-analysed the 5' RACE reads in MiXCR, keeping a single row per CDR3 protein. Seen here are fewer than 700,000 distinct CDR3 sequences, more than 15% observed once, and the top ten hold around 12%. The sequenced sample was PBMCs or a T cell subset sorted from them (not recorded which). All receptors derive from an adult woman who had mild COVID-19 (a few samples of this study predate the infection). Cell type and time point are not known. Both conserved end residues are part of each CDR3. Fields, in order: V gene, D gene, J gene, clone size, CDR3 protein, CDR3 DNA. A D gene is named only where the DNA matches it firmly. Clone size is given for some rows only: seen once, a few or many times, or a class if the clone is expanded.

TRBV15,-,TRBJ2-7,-,CATSRETNKFHEQYF,TGTGCCACCAGCAGAGAGACGAATAAGTTCCACGAGCAGTACTTC
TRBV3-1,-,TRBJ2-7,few,CASSPRGLDWGNEQYF,TGTGCCAGCAGCCCACGAGGACTTGACTGGGGAAACGAGCAGTACTTC
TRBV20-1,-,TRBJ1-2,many,CSAKQEGLDYGYTF,TGCAGTGCCAAACAAGAGGGTCTGGACTATGGCTACACCTTC
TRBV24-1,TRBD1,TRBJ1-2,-,CATISKGAHYGYTF,TGTGCCACCATATCGAAGGGGGCTCACTATGGCTACACCTTC
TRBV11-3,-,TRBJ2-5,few,CASSLDLRETQYF,TGTGCCAGCAGCTTAGATCTTCGGGAGACCCAGTACTTC
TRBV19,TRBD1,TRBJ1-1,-,CASSMGKTGVNTEAFF,TGTGCCAGTAGTATGGGGAAAACAGGGGTGAACACTGAAGCTTTCTTT
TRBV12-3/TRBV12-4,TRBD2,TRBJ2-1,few,CASRVGLAGGPSYNEQFF,TGTGCCAGCAGGGTCGGACTAGCGGGAGGGCCCTCCTACAATGAGCAGTTCTTC
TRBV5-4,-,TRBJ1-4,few,CASSLLVGEKLFF,TGTGCCAGCAGCTTACTCGTCGGTGAAAAACTGTTTTTT
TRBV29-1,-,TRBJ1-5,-,CSVVSGNGEPQHF,TGCAGCGTTGTTTCTGGGAATGGGGAGCCCCAGCATTTT
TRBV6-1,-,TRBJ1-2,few,CASIKSGVERNYGYTF,TGTGCCAGCATCAAGTCGGGCGTAGAGAGGAACTATGGCTACACCTTC
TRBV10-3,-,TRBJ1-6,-,CAISAEVGSPLHF,TGTGCCATCAGTGCGGAGGTTGGCTCACCCCTCCACTTT
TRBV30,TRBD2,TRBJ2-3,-,CAWSKRGGQDTQYF,TGTGCCTGGAGTAAGCGGGGGGGCCAAGATACGCAGTATTTT
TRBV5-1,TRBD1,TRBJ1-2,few,CASSLDSGQDVNGYTF,TGCGCCAGCAGCTTGGATTCGGGACAGGATGTGAATGGCTACACCTTC
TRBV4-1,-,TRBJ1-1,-,CASSQSGGTHAEAFF,TGCGCCAGCAGCCAATCTGGAGGGACCCACGCTGAAGCTTTCTTT
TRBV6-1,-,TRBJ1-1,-,CATDVGPMNTEAFF,TGTGCCACCGATGTCGGACCGATGAACACTGAAGCTTTCTTT
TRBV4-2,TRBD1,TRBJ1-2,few,CASSQKMKRGGAGDGYTF,TGTGCCAGCAGCCAAAAGATGAAGAGAGGGGGCGCTGGGGATGGCTACACCTTC
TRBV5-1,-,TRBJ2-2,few,CASSPRQGGFTGELFF,TGCGCCAGCAGCCCCAGACAGGGAGGCTTCACCGGGGAGCTGTTTTTT
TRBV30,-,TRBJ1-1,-,CAWIRWGGPAEAFF,TGTGCCTGGATTCGTTGGGGGGGGCCCGCTGAAGCTTTCTTT
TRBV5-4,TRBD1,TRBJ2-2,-,CASSPDRGVGGELFF,TGTGCCAGCAGCCCCGACAGGGGGGTGGGCGGGGAGCTGTTTTTT
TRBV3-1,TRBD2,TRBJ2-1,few,CASSHSGFSYNEQFF,TGTGCCAGCAGCCATAGCGGGTTCTCCTACAATGAGCAGTTCTTC
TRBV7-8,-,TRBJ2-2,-,CASPERGYTGITGELFF,TGTGCCAGCCCCGAGAGGGGGTATACAGGGATCACCGGGGAGCTGTTTTTT
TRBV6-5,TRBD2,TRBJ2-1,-,CASRPTSGRAGEQFF,TGTGCCAGCAGACCCACTAGCGGGAGGGCAGGAGAGCAGTTCTTC
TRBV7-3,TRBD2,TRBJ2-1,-,CASSSTSGRRNEQFF,TGTGCCAGCAGCTCGACTAGCGGGAGGAGGAATGAGCAGTTCTTC
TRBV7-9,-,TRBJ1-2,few,CASSSRSGGYTF,TGTGCCAGCAGCTCCCGGAGTGGAGGCTACACCTTC
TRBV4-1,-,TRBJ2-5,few,CVSSQPDRDQETQYF,TGCGTCAGCAGCCAGCCGGACAGAGATCAAGAGACCCAGTACTTC
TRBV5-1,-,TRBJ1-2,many,CASSLEGDYGYTF,TGTGCCAGCAGCTTGGAGGGTGACTATGGCTACACCTTC
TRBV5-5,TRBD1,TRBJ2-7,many,CASSIMTGYYEQYF,TGTGCCAGCAGCATTATGACAGGGTACTACGAGCAGTACTTC
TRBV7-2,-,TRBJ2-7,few,CASSLTPGGQYF,TGTGCCAGCAGCTTAACCCCAGGCGGGCAGTACTTC
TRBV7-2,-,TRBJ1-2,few,CASSLVRGDDGYTF,TGTGCCAGCAGCTTAGTCCGGGGGGATGATGGCTACACCTTC
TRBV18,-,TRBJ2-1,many,CASSPYLWTARDEQFF,TGTGCCAGCTCACCTTATCTATGGACAGCTCGGGATGAGCAGTTCTTC
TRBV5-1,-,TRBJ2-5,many,CASSLAKGLGETQYF,TGCGCCAGCAGCTTGGCCAAGGGGCTGGGGGAGACCCAGTACTTC
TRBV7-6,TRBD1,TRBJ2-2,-,CASGQATNTGELFF,TGTGCCAGCGGACAGGCTACGAACACCGGGGAGCTGTTTTTT
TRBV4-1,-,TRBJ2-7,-,CASSQDFEGWFYEQYF,TGCGCCAGCAGCCAAGATTTCGAGGGATGGTTTTACGAGCAGTACTTC
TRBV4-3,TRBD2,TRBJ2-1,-,CASSQGLAGVGYNEQFF,TGCGCCAGCAGCCAAGGACTAGCGGGAGTGGGTTACAATGAGCAGTTCTTC
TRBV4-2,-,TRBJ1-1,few,CASSQDTSGLNTEAFF,TGTGCCAGCAGCCAAGATACGAGCGGGTTGAACACTGAAGCTTTCTTT
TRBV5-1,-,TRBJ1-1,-,CASSYLGPRGTWAEAFF,TGCGCCAGCAGCTACCTGGGCCCCCGCGGCACCTGGGCTGAAGCTTTCTTT
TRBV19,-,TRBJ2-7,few,CASSVSGASYEQYF,TGTGCCAGTAGTGTTAGCGGCGCCTCCTACGAGCAGTACTTC
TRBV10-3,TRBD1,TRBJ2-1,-,CAISSSGTGGSYNEQFF,TGTGCCATCAGTTCCTCCGGGACAGGGGGCTCCTACAATGAGCAGTTCTTC
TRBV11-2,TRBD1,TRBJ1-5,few,CASSSGQVSNQPQHF,TGTGCCAGCAGCTCGGGACAGGTTAGCAATCAGCCCCAGCATTTT
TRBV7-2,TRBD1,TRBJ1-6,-,CASSRLGPGQGIYNSPLHF,TGTGCCAGCAGCCGCCTAGGTCCGGGACAGGGGATCTATAATTCACCCCTCCACTTT